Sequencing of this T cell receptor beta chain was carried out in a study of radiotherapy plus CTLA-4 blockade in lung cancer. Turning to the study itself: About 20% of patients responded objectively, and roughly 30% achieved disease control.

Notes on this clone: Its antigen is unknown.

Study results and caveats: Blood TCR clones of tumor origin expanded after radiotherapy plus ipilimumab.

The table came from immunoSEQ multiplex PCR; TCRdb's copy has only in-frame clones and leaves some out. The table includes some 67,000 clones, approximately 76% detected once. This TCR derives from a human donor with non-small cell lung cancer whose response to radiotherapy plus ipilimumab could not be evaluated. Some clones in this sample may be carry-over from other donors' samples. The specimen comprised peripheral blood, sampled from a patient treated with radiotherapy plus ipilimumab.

The CDR3 region has the DNA TGCGCCAGCAGCTTGGACAGGGTTGCAGATACGCAGTATTTT. Encoded protein: CASSLDRVADTQYF. The chain is built from TRBV5-1 and TRBJ2-3, with D possibly matching TRBD1 (6 bases). V was pared by 0 bases and J by 4 bases, with 9 bases between. The CDR3 runs to 14 residues. The germline V gene has CDR1 SGHRS and CDR2 YFSETQ.